This T cell receptor (beta chain) was recovered during a study of vaccination and CD4 T cells after COVID-19. For the study at large: Overlapping peptides of the spike proteins of SARS-CoV-2, HCoV-NL63, HCoV-OC43 and HCoV-229E were used for cell stimulation.

The CDR3 contains 17 residues. V trimming: 4 bases; J trimming: 4 bases; junction bases outside the gene matches: 14. Germline assignment: CDR1 SGDLS and CDR2 YYNGEE. This clonotype was found a few times. The antigen is unknown. Scientists ran DNA taken from cultured CD4+ T cells through the Oncomine TCR Beta short-read assay for sequencing. TCRdb fed the PCR reads into MiXCR, producing one record per CDR3 protein. This table holds about 4,200 distinct CDR3 sequences, 21% found once. Treatment defined: approximately 9-day PBMC culture with coronavirus spike peptide pools or control peptides (ViraFEST assay). Study-level points and caveats: Convalescent patients showed a median about 86% of reactive clones that were seen only post-vaccination.

The TCR originated in a human donor who had recovered from COVID-19. Sample: CD4+ T cells from blood, cultured in vitro. The chain uses TRBV9 and TRBJ2-5, with 9 bases aligning to TRBD2. The CDR3, as DNA: TGTGCCAGCAGCCCCCGGGGTAGCGGGGGACATACAGAGACCCAGTACTTC. This sequence encodes CASSPRGSGGHTETQYF.